A single sample is the source of the 18 T cell receptor beta chains below, sequenced in a study of blood T cells in healthy people across ages. Primers used in a second PCR of roughly 6 to 11 cycles were a sample-barcoded 5' primer and a J-beta primer mix. Using its own MiXCR run on the 5' RACE reads, TCRdb lists one record per CDR3 protein. Seen here are approximately 1,100,000 distinct CDR3 sequences, under 55% observed once, and the top ten hold approximately 17%. Sequences were obtained from blood. All receptors come from a woman aged 55-70 years in good health.

CDR3 protein: CASMPGQGVSYEQYF. In DNA, the CDR3 is TGTGCCAGCATGCCGGGACAGGGGGTTTCCTACGAGCAGTACTTC. The genes are TRBV2 and TRBJ2-7; TRBD1 agrees at 11 bases. The CDR3 runs to 15 residues. V lost 7 bases, J lost 1 base, and 6 bases stayed unmatched. Germline CDR1 SNHLY, CDR2 FYNNEI.

The J gene is TRBJ2-7, the V gene TRBV5-1; tentatively, D is TRBD2 (6 bases). The J call is in doubt because the DNA end fits TRBJ2-5 better. This CDR3 contains 14 residues. CDR1 SGHRS and CDR2 YFSETQ come from the germline V gene. CDR3 in DNA: TGCGCCAGCAGCGTGGCTTGGGGGGAGGAGACCCAGTACTTC. Translation: CASSVAWGEETQYF.

This clonotype was seen a handful of times. The chain joins TRBV10-2 to TRBJ2-4; TRBD2 agrees at 13 bases. In germline, CDR1 is WSHSY, CDR2 SAAADI. Unmatched junction bases numbered 5, after V lost 6 bases and J lost 6 bases. The CDR3 covers 15 residues. The DNA of the CDR3 is TGCGCCAGCAGACTAGCGGGAGGGCCAAGAAACATTCAGTACTTC. Translation: CASRLAGGPRNIQYF.

The CDR3 is CASSLATASGRSYNEQFF. CDR3 bases: TGTGCCAGCAGCTTAGCGACTGCTAGCGGGAGGTCCTACAATGAGCAGTTCTTC. The V and J genes are TRBV11-1 and TRBJ2-1; 11 bases line up with TRBD2. The length of the CDR3 is 18 residues. V lost 0 bases, J lost 1 base, and 5 bases stayed unmatched. Looked up from germline, CDR1 is SGHAT and CDR2 is FQDESV (reference sequence).

This clonotype was observed a few times. The V gene is TRBV5-6, the J gene TRBJ2-4, with 14 bases that match TRBD2. The end of the DNA aligns better with TRBJ2-7, so the J call may be wrong. The CDR3 has 16 amino acids. Germline assignment: CDR1 SGHDT and CDR2 YYEEEE. CDR3 DNA: TGTGCCAGCAGCGGGACTAGCGGGAGTTCCCAGGACGAGCAGTACTTC. Its translation is CASSGTSGSSQDEQYF.

This clonotype was seen a few times. V and J are TRBV4-1 and TRBJ1-5; tentative D call: TRBD1 (5 bases). Germline V gene lookup returns CDR1 MGHRA and CDR2 YSYEKL. The length of the CDR3 is 15 residues. The V and J ends lost 2 bases and 3 bases respectively, with 11 bases between them. The DNA for the CDR3 is TGCGCCAGCAGCCAAAATCAGGGTCCCAATCAGCCCCAGCATTTT. This sequence encodes CASSQNQGPNQPQHF.

The V gene is TRBV20-1, the J gene TRBJ2-3; 10 positions agree with TRBD2. This CDR3 comprises 14 residues. From germline, CDR1 is DFQATT and CDR2 SNEGSKA (reference sequence). Trimming cost V 6 bases and J 7 bases; bases outside gene matches: 10. CDR3: CSAREAGGPNTQYF. CDR3 sequence (DNA): TGCAGTGCGAGGGAAGCGGGAGGGCCCAATACGCAGTATTTT.

This clonotype has more than one count but fewer than ten. This chain joins TRBV27 and TRBJ2-1; a weak D match, TRBD1 (6 bases). Trimming removed 6 bases from V and 6 bases from J, with 9 bases in between. Germline V gene lookup returns CDR1 MNHEY and CDR2 SMNVEV (reference sequence). The CDR3 contains 12 residues. DNA of the CDR3: TGTGCCAGCAGGGACAGCCCCAATGAGCAGTTCTTC. It specifies CASRDSPNEQFF.

The chain combines TRBV6-5 with TRBJ2-1, with 11 bases matching TRBD2. CDR1 and CDR2 from the germline V gene are MNHEY and SVGAGI. V lost 1 base to trimming and J lost 4 bases; unmatched junction nucleotides: 3. This CDR3 contains 16 residues. CDR3 residues: CASSYWVAGGYNEQFF. Here the CDR3 DNA reads TGTGCCAGCAGTTACTGGGTAGCGGGAGGGTACAATGAGCAGTTCTTC.

This clonotype was observed a handful of times. The CDR3 protein is CASSQALGLAGNTQYF. As DNA, the CDR3 is TGTGCCAGCAGCCAAGCCCTAGGACTAGCGGGGAATACGCAGTATTTT. The chain recombines TRBV4-2 with TRBJ2-3, with TRBD2 identical over 12 bases. The ends lost 1 base at V and 7 bases at J; junction bases unmatched: 6. This CDR3 has 16 amino acids. Germline V gene data show CDR1 as LGHNA and CDR2 as YNFKEQ.

This chain uses TRBV20-1 with TRBJ2-4; D is ambiguous. Looked up from germline, CDR1 is DFQATT and CDR2 is SNEGSKA (reference sequence). V lost 3 bases and J 4 bases, leaving 10 bases between the germline ends. The CDR3 extends over 13 amino acids. CDR3 in DNA: TGCAGTGCTAGTTCGTTGTCAAAAAACATTCAGTACTTC. Translation gives CSASSLSKNIQYF.

The V gene is TRBV9, the J gene TRBJ2-7; either TRBD1 or TRBD2 may supply D (5 bases each). V lost 0 bases and J lost 3, with 10 bases in between. This CDR3 has 14 residues. Looked up from germline, CDR1 is SGDLS and CDR2 is YYNGEE. CDR3 in DNA: TGTGCCAGCAGCGTAGATGAGGGGTACTACGAGCAGTACTTC. Its translation is CASSVDEGYYEQYF.

This chain connects TRBV7-9 to TRBJ2-2, with D unclear. CDR1 is SEHNR and CDR2 is FQNEAQ in the germline V gene (reference sequence). Trimming cost V 1 base and J 3 bases, with 9 bases left between them. This CDR3 has 15 amino acids. CDR3 nucleotides: TGTGCCAGCAGCTTAGTGGCCAGCTACACCGGGGAGCTGTTTTTT. As protein: CASSLVASYTGELFF.

In this sample, this clonotype turned up once. The chain carries TRBV27 and TRBJ2-3; 8 bases are a match to TRBD1. Trimming removed 5 bases from V and 0 bases from J; junction bases left unmatched: 10. The CDR3 consists of 17 residues. CDR1 and CDR2 (germline): MNHEY, SMNVEV (reference sequence). The DNA for the CDR3 is TGTGCCAGCAGTCCTAGGGCCCGGACAGGGAGCACAGATACGCAGTATTTT. It codes for CASSPRARTGSTDTQYF.

The chain couples TRBV29-1 to TRBJ2-7; maybe TRBD1 (5 bases). V lost 5 bases, J lost 3 bases, and 17 bases lay in between. This CDR3 comprises 14 residues. Germline CDR1 is SQVTM and CDR2 is ANQGSEA. The DNA of the CDR3 is TGCAGCGTTTCGAAAGGGGCACCCGACTACGAGCAGTACTTC. Its translation is CSVSKGAPDYEQYF.

This clonotype showed up many times. J is TRBJ2-3 and V is TRBV27; TRBD2 matches at 11 bases. CDR1 is MNHEY and CDR2 is SMNVEV in the germline V gene (reference sequence). There are 16 residues in the CDR3. The trim removed 6 bases at V and 0 bases at J, leaving 5 bases unmatched. CDR3 region: CASSSRTSGSTDTQYF. The CDR3 DNA follows: TGTGCCAGCAGCTCCCGGACTAGCGGGAGCACAGATACGCAGTATTTT.

This chain uses TRBV11-2 with TRBJ2-3, with 14 bases fitting TRBD2. V was pared by 4 bases and J by 7 bases, with 16 bases of the junction left unmatched. Germline V gives CDR1 SGHAT, CDR2 FQNNGV. The CDR3 sequence is 19 residues long. CDR3 loop: CASSSGQGGTSGSLNTQYF. The CDR3 bases are TGTGCCAGCAGCTCAGGACAGGGGGGGACTAGCGGGAGTTTGAATACGCAGTATTTT.

V usage is TRBV4-2 and J usage is TRBJ2-7; the D gene could be TRBD1 or TRBD2 (5 bases each). The end of the DNA aligns better with TRBJ2-5, so the J call may be wrong. Germline V gene lookup returns CDR1 LGHNA and CDR2 YNFKEQ. The CDR3 has 13 residues. CDR3 region: CASSQESGGTQYF. The CDR3 DNA sequence: TGTGCCAGCAGCCAAGAATCTGGGGGGACCCAGTACTTC.